This is a list of T cell receptor beta chains from one sample in a study of T cells in localized non-small cell lung cancer. Data came from immunoSEQ multiplex PCR; TCRdb stores just in-frame clones and leaves some out. The table includes 20,000 to 30,000 clones, more than 75% detected once. The sample in question was peripheral blood, obtained before any cancer treatment. These receptors were collected from a woman between 35 and 70 years old with stage I lung adenocarcinoma. Both conserved end residues are part of each CDR3. The D gene is left open where the match is weak. Clone size is not always given. Where it is, it says once, few, many or a class for expanded clones.

j_gene,d_gene,v_gene,abundance,CDR3nt,CDR3aa
TRBJ2-3,TRBD1,TRBV5-1,NA,TGCGCCAGCAGCTTCACCGGGACAGGAGGAGCAGATACGCAGTATTTT,CASSFTGTGGADTQYF
TRBJ2-3,TRBD1,TRBV19,few,TGTGCCACAAAGGGGGCTAGCTTTGGCACAGATACGCAGTATTTT,CATKGASFGTDTQYF
TRBJ2-5,TRBD1,TRBV5-4,NA,TGTGCCAGCAGCTTTCGGGACAGGGGGCGAGGAGAGACCCAGTACTTC,CASSFRDRGRGETQYF
TRBJ1-2,NA,TRBV5-1,once,TGCGCCAGCAGCTTGCGGCCGGCAGGTCCCCGGGGCTACACCTTC,CASSLRPAGPRGYTF
TRBJ2-7,TRBD1,TRBV6-5,few,TGTGCCAGCAGTTCTAATACAGGGGTGGCCTACGAGCAGTACTTC,CASSSNTGVAYEQYF
TRBJ1-1,NA,TRBV7-9,NA,TGTGCCAGCAGCTTAGGAGGGGGGACATTTGGCACTGAAGCTTTCTTT,CASSLGGGTFGTEAFF
TRBJ2-1,NA,TRBV7-9,NA,TGTGCCAGCAGCTTAAGTGGGGGGCCTATCGACAATGAGCAGTTCTTC,CASSLSGGPIDNEQFF
TRBJ1-1,NA,TRBV2,NA,TGTGCCAGCAGAGCGGACAGAACCGCTGAAGCTTTCTTT,CASRADRTAEAFF
TRBJ2-2,NA,TRBV6-5,NA,TGTGCCAGCAGTTCTCCCTCCGGTACCGGGGAGCTGTTTTTT,CASSSPSGTGELFF
TRBJ1-3,NA,TRBV7-2,few,TGTGCCAGCAGCTTAGCGTTTGAATCTGGAAACACCATATATTTT,CASSLAFESGNTIYF
TRBJ2-7,NA,TRBV7-2,NA,TGTGCCAGCAGCTTAGAGCACAGCTCCTACGAGCAGTACTTC,CASSLEHSSYEQYF